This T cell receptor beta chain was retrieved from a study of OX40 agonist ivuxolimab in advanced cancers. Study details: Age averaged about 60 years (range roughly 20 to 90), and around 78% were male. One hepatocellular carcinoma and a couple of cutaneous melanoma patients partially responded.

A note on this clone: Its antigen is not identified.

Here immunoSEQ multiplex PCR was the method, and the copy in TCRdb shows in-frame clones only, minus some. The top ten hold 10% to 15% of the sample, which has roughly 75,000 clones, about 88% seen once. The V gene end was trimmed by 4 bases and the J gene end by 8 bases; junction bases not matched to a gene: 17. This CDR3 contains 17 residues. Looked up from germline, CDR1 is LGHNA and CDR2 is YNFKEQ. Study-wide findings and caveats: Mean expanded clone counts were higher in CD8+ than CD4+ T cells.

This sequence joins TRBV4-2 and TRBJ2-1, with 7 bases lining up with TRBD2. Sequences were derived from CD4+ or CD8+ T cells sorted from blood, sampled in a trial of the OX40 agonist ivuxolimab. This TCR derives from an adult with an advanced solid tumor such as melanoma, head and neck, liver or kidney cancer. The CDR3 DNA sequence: TGTGCCAGCAGCCCCAGCAACGGGAGGCCCGACGGGGATGAGCAGTTCTTC. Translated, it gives CASSPSNGRPDGDEQFF.